Reported below is one T cell receptor (beta chain). The data were taken from a study of multiple sclerosis patients with progressive multifocal leukoencephalopathy. The CDR3 spans 15 residues. Germline loops: CDR1 MNHNS, CDR2 SASEGT. V lost 1 base, J lost 6 bases, and 6 bases stayed unmatched. Generated by immunoSEQ multiplex PCR, the TCRdb table keeps only in-frame clones and is missing some. The table includes tens of thousands of clones, 88% detected once. Time point indicated: before natalizumab initiation. Sequences were obtained from PBMCs. The chain recombines TRBV6-1 with TRBJ2-7; 10 bases line up with TRBD2. This clonotype originated in a human donor with multiple sclerosis. Here the CDR3 reads CASSEVAGGRLEQYF. The CDR3 DNA reads as TGTGCCAGCAGTGAAGTAGCGGGGGGCCGACTCGAGCAGTACTTC.